This entry lists 9 T cell receptor beta chains sequenced from one sample in a study of cytomegalovirus exposure and HLA in healthy donors. PCR used 60 Vbeta primers and 13 Jbeta primers. The method was immunoSEQ multiplex PCR; TCRdb's version includes in-frame clones alone and lacks a portion of them. The sample shows under 200,000 clones, and roughly 6.7% sits with its ten largest clones. Material for sequencing was PBMCs. The receptors were gathered from a man aged 30 to 39 in good health and CMV-seronegative.

The rearrangement joins TRBV11-2 to TRBJ1-3; D perhaps matches TRBD1 (5 bases). The germline V and J ends were trimmed by 3 bases and 0 bases, with 9 bases remaining between them. In germline, CDR1 is SGHAT, CDR2 FQNNGV. The CDR3 is 15 residues long. The CDR3: CASSFRVSSGNTIYF. CDR3 in DNA: TGTGCCAGCAGCTTCAGGGTCAGCTCTGGAAACACCATATATTTT.

The chain combines TRBV5-1 with TRBJ1-4; unclear D gene. CDR3 length: 14 amino acids. The germline CDR1 and CDR2 sequences are SGHRS and YFSETQ. V was pared by 2 bases and J by 4 bases, with 9 bases between. CDR3 sequence (DNA): TGCGCCAGCAGCTTAACAGAGATTAATGAAAAACTGTTTTTT. This gives the protein CASSLTEINEKLFF.

The chain has TRBV10-3 and TRBJ2-2, with 7 bases lining up with TRBD1. V gave up 6 bases and J gave up 0 bases; unmatched junction bases: 7. The CDR3 length is 16 residues. The germline gives CDR1 ENHRY, CDR2 SYGVKD. CDR3 nucleotides: TGTGCCATCAGCCGGACAGGTTCCTCGAACACCGGGGAGCTGTTTTTT. It translates to CAISRTGSSNTGELFF.

The chain recombines TRBV18 with TRBJ2-3, with 8 nucleotides matching TRBD1. J gave up 2 bases and V 3 bases, and 4 bases lay outside the gene matches. CDR3 length equals 15 residues. Germline loops: CDR1 KGHSH, CDR2 LQKENI. In nucleotides, the CDR3 is TGTGCCAGCTCACCTAGGACAGGGTCCACAGATACGCAGTATTTT. Its translation: CASSPRTGSTDTQYF.

The CDR3 DNA reads TGTGCCAGCAGCACCCGGACAGGGGGCTACGAGCAGTACTTC. Encoded protein: CASSTRTGGYEQYF. The J gene is TRBJ2-7, the V gene TRBV5-4; 10 nucleotides align to TRBD1. Germline loops: CDR1 SGHNT, CDR2 YYREEE (reference sequence). V trimming: 4 bases; J trimming: 3 bases; junction bases outside the gene matches: 4. The CDR3 contains 14 residues.

The chain combines TRBV7-9 with TRBJ2-7; no firm D call. Trimming removed 1 base at V and 3 bases at J, with 4 bases between. CDR1 and CDR2 from the germline V gene are SEHNR and FQNEAQ (reference sequence). The CDR3 covers 12 residues. CDR3 coding DNA: TGTGCCAGCAGCTTAGTCCGCTACGAGCAGTACTTC. It encodes CASSLVRYEQYF.

The chain is built from TRBV6-5 and TRBJ2-7, with D maybe TRBD2 (5 bases). The CDR3 loop spans 15 amino acids. Germline V gene data show CDR1 as MNHEY and CDR2 as SVGAGI. V was cut by 5 bases and J by 3 bases, with 17 bases left in between. CDR3 sequence (DNA): TGTGCCAGCAGTCCCCGGAGACTACCAAACTACGAGCAGTACTTC. This translates into CASSPRRLPNYEQYF.

V usage is TRBV11-2 and J usage is TRBJ1-2, with 7 bases matching TRBD1. The V gene end was trimmed by 5 bases and the J gene end by 2 bases; junction bases not matched to a gene: 8. Germline CDR1 is SGHAT and CDR2 is FQNNGV. The CDR3 is 15 amino acids. The CDR3 sequence: CASSQIGGQNYGYTF. In DNA form, the CDR3 reads TGTGCCAGCAGCCAAATTGGGGGACAGAACTATGGCTACACCTTC.

This chain uses TRBV13 with TRBJ1-2, with a weak D call TRBD1 (5 bases). The CDR3 runs 13 residues. V shed 0 bases and J shed 6 bases, with 8 bases lying between them. Germline CDR1 is PRHDT and CDR2 is FYEKMQ (reference sequence). The CDR3 DNA is TGTGCCAGCAGCTTAGGAGGGGTGGATGGCTACACCTTC. It translates to CASSLGGVDGYTF.